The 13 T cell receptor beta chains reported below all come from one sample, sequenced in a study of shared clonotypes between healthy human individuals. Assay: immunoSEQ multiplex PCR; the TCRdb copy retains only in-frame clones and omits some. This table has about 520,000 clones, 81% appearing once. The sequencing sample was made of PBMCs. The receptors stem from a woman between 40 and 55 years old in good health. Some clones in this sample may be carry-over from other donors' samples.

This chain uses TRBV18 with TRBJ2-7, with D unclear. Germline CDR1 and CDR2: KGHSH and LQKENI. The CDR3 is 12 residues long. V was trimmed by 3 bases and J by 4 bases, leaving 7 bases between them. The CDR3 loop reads CASSPTFYEQYF. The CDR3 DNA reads TGTGCCAGCTCACCTACTTTTTACGAGCAGTACTTC.

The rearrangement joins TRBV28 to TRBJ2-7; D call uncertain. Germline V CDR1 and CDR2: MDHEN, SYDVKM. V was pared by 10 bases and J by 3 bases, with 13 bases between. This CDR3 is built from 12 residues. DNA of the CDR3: TGTGCCACGACCCACTTGGTCTACGAGCAGTACTTC. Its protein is CATTHLVYEQYF.

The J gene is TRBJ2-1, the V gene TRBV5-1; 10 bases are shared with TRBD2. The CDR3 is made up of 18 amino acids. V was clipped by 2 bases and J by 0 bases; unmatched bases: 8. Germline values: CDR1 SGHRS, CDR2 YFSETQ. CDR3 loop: CASSFPTSGTSSYNEQFF. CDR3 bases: TGCGCCAGCAGCTTTCCTACTAGCGGGACCAGCTCCTACAATGAGCAGTTCTTC.

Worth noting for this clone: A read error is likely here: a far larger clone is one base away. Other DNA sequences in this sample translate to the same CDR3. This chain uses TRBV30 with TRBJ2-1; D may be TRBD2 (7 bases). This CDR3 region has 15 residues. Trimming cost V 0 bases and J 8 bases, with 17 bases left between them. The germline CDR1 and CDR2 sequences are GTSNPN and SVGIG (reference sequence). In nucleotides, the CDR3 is TGTGCCTGGAGTGTTTCATATCGGGGGGCTGATGAGCAGTTCTTC. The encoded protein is CAWSVSYRGADEQFF.

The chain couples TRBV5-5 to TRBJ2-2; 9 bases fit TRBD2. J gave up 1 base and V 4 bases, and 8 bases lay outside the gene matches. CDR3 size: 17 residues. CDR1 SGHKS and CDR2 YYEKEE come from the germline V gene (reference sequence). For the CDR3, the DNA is TGTGCCAGCAGCCCCACAAATAGCGGGAGGAACACCGGGGAGCTGTTTTTT. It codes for CASSPTNSGRNTGELFF.

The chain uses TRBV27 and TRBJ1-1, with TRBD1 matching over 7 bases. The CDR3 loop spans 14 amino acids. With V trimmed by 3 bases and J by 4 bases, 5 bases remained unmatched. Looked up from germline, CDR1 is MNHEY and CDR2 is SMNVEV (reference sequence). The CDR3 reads CASSFHRGTTEAFF. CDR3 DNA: TGTGCCAGCAGTTTCCACAGGGGTACCACTGAAGCTTTCTTT.

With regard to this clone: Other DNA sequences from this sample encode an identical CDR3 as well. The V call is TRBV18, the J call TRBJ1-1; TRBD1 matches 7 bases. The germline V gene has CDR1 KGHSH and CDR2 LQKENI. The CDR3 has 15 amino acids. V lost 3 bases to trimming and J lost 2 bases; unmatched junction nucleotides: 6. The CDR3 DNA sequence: TGTGCCAGCTCACCGCAGGGGGTGGGTAACACTGAAGCTTTCTTT. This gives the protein CASSPQGVGNTEAFF. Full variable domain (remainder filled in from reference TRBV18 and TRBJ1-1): NAGVMQNPRHLVRRRGQEARLRCSPMKGHSHVYWYRQLPEEGLKFMVYLQKENIIDESGMPKERFSAEFPKEGPSILRIQQVVRGDSAAYFCASSPQGVGNTEAFFGQGTRLTVV.

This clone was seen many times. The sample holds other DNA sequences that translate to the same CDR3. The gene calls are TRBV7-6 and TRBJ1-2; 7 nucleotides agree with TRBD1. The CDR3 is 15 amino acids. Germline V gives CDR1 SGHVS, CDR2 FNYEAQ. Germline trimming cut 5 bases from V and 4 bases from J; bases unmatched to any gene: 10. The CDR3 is CASSPDRVWFYGYTF. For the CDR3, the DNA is TGTGCCAGCAGCCCCGACAGGGTTTGGTTCTATGGCTACACCTTC.

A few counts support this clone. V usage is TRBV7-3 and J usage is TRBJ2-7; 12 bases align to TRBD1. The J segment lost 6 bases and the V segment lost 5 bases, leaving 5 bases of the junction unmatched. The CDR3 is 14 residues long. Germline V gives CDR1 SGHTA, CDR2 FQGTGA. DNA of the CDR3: TGTGCCAGCAGCCAGGGACAGGGGGCAGGCGAGCAGTACTTC. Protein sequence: CASSQGQGAGEQYF.

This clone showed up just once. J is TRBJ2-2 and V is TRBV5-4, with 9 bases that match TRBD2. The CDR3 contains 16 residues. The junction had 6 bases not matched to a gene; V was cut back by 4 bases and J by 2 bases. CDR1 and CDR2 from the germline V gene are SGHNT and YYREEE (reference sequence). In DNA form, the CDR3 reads TGTGCCAGCAGCCGGGGCGGGAGGGCTAACACCGGGGAGCTGTTTTTT. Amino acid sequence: CASSRGGRANTGELFF.

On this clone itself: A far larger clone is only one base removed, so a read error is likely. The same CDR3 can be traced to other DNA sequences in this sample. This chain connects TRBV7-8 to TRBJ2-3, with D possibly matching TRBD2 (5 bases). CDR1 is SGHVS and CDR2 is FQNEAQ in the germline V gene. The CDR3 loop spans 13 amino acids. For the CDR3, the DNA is TGTGCCAGCAGCTTGAGTGGTCGGGATACGCAGTATTTC. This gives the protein CASSLSGRDTQYF. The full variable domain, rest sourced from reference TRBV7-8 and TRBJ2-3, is GAGVSQSPRYKVAKRGQDVALRCDPISGHVSLFWYQQALGQGPEFLTYFQNEAQLDKSGLPSDRFFAERPEGSVSTLKIQRTQQEDSAVYLCASSLSGRDTQYFGPGTRLTVL.

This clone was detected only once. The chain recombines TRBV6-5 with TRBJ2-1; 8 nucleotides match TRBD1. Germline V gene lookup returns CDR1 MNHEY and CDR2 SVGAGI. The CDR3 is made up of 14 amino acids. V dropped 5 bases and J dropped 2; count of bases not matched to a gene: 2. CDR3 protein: CASSEQGAYNEQFF. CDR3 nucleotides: TGTGCCAGCAGTGAACAGGGGGCCTACAATGAGCAGTTCTTC.

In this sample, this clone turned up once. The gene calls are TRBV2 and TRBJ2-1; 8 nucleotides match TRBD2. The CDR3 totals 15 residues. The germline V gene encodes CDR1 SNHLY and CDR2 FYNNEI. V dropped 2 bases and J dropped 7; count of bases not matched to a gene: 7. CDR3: CASSEFSGSDNEQFF. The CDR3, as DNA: TGTGCCAGCAGTGAATTCAGCGGGAGTGATAATGAGCAGTTCTTC.